This T cell receptor beta chain emerged from a study of T cell responses to AZD1222 COVID-19 vaccine. Findings of the study overall: Nearly half of spike-specific TCRs reportedly target unmutated variant regions. Baseline testing showed seropositivity in only 6 or 7 AZD1222 recipients. Females outnumbered males among donors, who were mostly white British; clonal diversity was possibly underestimated.

It was second doses at about 4 or about 12 weeks that were pooled. For this clone: What it binds is not known.

CDR3 length equals 13 residues. The germline gives CDR1 SGHTA, CDR2 FQGNSA. Trimming took 0 bases from V and 6 from J, leaving 9 bases between them. Profiled with immunoSEQ multiplex PCR; TCRdb holds only in-frame clones, not every one. This table holds over 130,000 clones, 90% found once. The TCR was taken from an adult who received the AZD1222 COVID-19 vaccine. V is TRBV7-2 and J is TRBJ2-7; a possible D gene is TRBD2 (6 bases). The material sequenced was peripheral blood, taken 28 days after the second AZD1222 dose. CDR3 coding DNA: TGTGCCAGCAGCTTAGCGGCGGGAACCGAGCAGTACTTC. As protein: CASSLAAGTEQYF.